This T cell receptor beta chain was found in a study of Graves' ophthalmopathy and Graves' hyperthyroidism. Study results and caveats: Separation of ophthalmopathy from stable hyperthyroidism was achieved by a 13-signature model, at roughly 88% sensitivity and under 83% specificity. The majority of expanded thyroid clonotypes above 0.001 frequency also occurred in blood. Both a roughly 64% sensitivity and an approximately 72% specificity characterized the model's predictions of ophthalmopathy progression.

TCR beta CDR3 amplification used RNA transcripts. Scientists carried out first-round RT-PCR using HTBI primers and then a second-round multiplex PCR. TCRdb reprocessed the multiplex PCR reads with MiXCR, giving one entry per CDR3 protein. The sample lists about 380,000 distinct CDR3 sequences, over 15% occurring once. Clinicians diagnosed using symptoms, serum thyroxine, TRAb, thyroid ultrasound and orbital computed tomography. This clonotype was detected ten times or more. Its antigen remains unidentified. The germline CDR1 and CDR2 sequences are SNHLY and FYNNEI. CDR3 length: 12 amino acids. V lost 9 bases to trimming and J lost 4 bases; unmatched junction nucleotides: 5.

The sequence came from a woman aged 18-35 years with stable Graves' hyperthyroidism. This chain uses TRBV2 with TRBJ1-2, with 7 bases matching TRBD1. The sample was peripheral blood. The CDR3 loop reads CASQGGTYGYTF. CDR3 bases: TGTGCCAGTCAGGGGGGCACCTATGGCTACACCTTC.